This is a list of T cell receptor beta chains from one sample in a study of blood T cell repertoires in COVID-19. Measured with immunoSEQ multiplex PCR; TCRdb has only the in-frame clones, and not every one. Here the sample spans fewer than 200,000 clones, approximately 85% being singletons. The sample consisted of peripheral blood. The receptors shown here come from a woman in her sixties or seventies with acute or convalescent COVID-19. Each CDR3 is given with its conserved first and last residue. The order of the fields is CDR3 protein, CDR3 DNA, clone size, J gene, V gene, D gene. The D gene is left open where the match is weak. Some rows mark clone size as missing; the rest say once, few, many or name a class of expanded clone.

CASNDRGYNTGELFF,TGTGCCAGTAACGATCGGGGGTACAACACCGGGGAGCTGTTTTTT,.,TRBJ2-2,TRBV19,.
CASSQDIGQGYNEQFF,TGTGCCAGCAGCCAAGATATTGGACAGGGCTACAATGAGCAGTTCTTC,.,TRBJ2-1,TRBV3-1/TRBV3-2,TRBD1
CASTLLGGAGSNQPQHF,TGTGCCAGTACCCTCCTGGGGGGGGCAGGTAGCAATCAGCCCCAGCATTTT,.,TRBJ1-5,TRBV19,.
CASSLQGSYGYTF,TGTGCCAGCAGCTTACAGGGGTCCTATGGCTACACCTTC,once,TRBJ1-2,TRBV3-1/TRBV3-2,TRBD1
CASCDFSYEQYF,TGTGCCAGCTGTGACTTTTCCTACGAGCAGTACTTC,.,TRBJ2-7,TRBV2,.
CASRTSKGQGAYEQYF,TGTGCCAGCAGAACCTCGAAGGGACAGGGGGCCTACGAGCAGTACTTC,.,TRBJ2-7,TRBV28,TRBD1
CASSRGNTEAFF,TGCGCCAGCAGCCGGGGGAACACTGAAGCTTTCTTT,.,TRBJ1-1,TRBV5-1,.
CASSAQRGTGELFF,TGTGCCAGCAGTGCCCAGAGAGGCACCGGGGAGTTGTTTTTT,.,TRBJ2-2,TRBV28,.
CASSLSSGTYTEAFF,TGTGCCAGCAGCTTAAGCTCGGGAACGTACACTGAAGCTTTCTTT,.,TRBJ1-1,TRBV7-9,.
CASSLSGTNFGTQYF,TGTGCCAGCAGCTTATCCGGGACAAACTTTGGGACCCAGTACTTC,once,TRBJ2-5,TRBV11-3,.
CAISESGQNNQPQHF,TGTGCCATCAGTGAGTCGGGGCAGAACAATCAGCCCCAGCATTTT,once,TRBJ1-5,TRBV10-3,.
CASSVQGLTYNEQFF,TGTGCCAGCAGCGTACAGGGCTTGACCTACAATGAGCAGTTCTTC,.,TRBJ2-1,TRBV9,.
CSASRRRGGNTIYF,TGCAGTGCTAGTCGTCGACGCGGTGGAAACACCATATATTTT,.,TRBJ1-3,TRBV20-1,.
CASSGGGGTYF,TGTGCCAGCAGCGGGGGAGGCGGCACGTACTTC,once,TRBJ2-7,TRBV9,.
CASSLMGGKLFF,TGTGCTAGCAGCTTAATGGGGGGAAAACTGTTTTTT,.,TRBJ1-4,TRBV7-7,.
CASSWTTGGSGYGYTF,TGTGCCAGCAGTTGGACGACAGGGGGCAGTGGCTATGGCTACACCTTC,.,TRBJ1-2,TRBV6-5,TRBD1
CSVDSGLDNEQFF,TGCAGCGTTGATTCGGGACTAGACAATGAGCAGTTCTTC,.,TRBJ2-1,TRBV29-1,TRBD2
CASSLSREGHYNEQFF,TGCGCCAGCAGCCTCTCGCGGGAGGGCCACTACAATGAGCAGTTCTTC,once,TRBJ2-1,TRBV4-1,TRBD2
CASSARLAGGHGELFF,TGTGCCAGCAGCGCTAGACTAGCGGGAGGGCACGGGGAGCTGTTTTTT,.,TRBJ2-2,TRBV7-3,TRBD2
CASRPVGGGIDTQYF,TGTGCCAGCAGGCCCGTCGGGGGGGGGATAGATACGCAGTATTTT,.,TRBJ2-3,TRBV6-1,TRBD2
CASSYSTGDSYEQYF,TGTGCCAGCAGTTACTCGACAGGGGACTCCTACGAGCAGTACTTC,.,TRBJ2-7,TRBV6-5,TRBD1
CASSHYGQGGFTEAFF,TGTGCCAGCAGCCATTATGGACAGGGGGGATTCACTGAAGCTTTCTTT,few,TRBJ1-1,TRBV3-1/TRBV3-2,TRBD1
CASSLNGHWNTEAFF,TGTGCCAGCAGCTTAAACGGACACTGGAACACTGAAGCTTTCTTT,.,TRBJ1-1,TRBV5-5,.
CASSRDRGTDTQYF,TGTGCCAGCAGCCGGGACAGGGGCACAGATACGCAGTATTTT,.,TRBJ2-3,TRBV27,TRBD1
CASRGRDTVYEKLFF,TGTGCCAGCAGGGGTCGGGACACTGTATATGAAAAACTGTTTTTT,few,TRBJ1-4,TRBV7-2,.
CASSETDQPQHF,TGTGCCAGCAGTGAGACAGATCAGCCCCAGCATTTT,.,TRBJ1-5,TRBV25-1,.
CASRPVTYNEQFF,TGCGCCAGCAGGCCGGTAACCTACAATGAGCAGTTCTTC,.,TRBJ2-1,TRBV5-1,.
CASSSLAKNIQYF,TGTGCCAGCAGTTCCCTAGCCAAAAACATTCAGTACTTC,.,TRBJ2-4,TRBV28,.
CASRGFGGGNQPQHF,TGTGCCAGCAGGGGGTTCGGGGGAGGCAATCAGCCCCAGCATTTT,.,TRBJ1-5,TRBV28,.
CSASAGVRTEAFF,TGCAGTGCTAGTGCGGGGGTGCGAACCGAAGCTTTCTTT,.,TRBJ1-1,TRBV20-1,.
CASSLTSGVYNEQFF,TGTGCCAGCAGCTTGACTAGCGGGGTGTACAATGAGCAGTTCTTC,few,TRBJ2-1,TRBV6-5,TRBD2
CASSHPGWTPDPTDTQYF,TGTGCCAGCAGCCACCCCGGCTGGACTCCCGACCCCACAGATACGCAGTATTTT,once,TRBJ2-3,TRBV4-2,.
CASSSGTGGGQETQYF,TGTGCCAGCTCAAGCGGGACAGGAGGGGGTCAAGAGACCCAGTACTTC,few,TRBJ2-5,TRBV18,.
CASSWGANSEQFF,TGTGCCAGCAGCTGGGGAGCGAATAGTGAGCAGTTCTTC,.,TRBJ2-1,TRBV7-3,.
CASSLDGGSTTEAFF,TGCGCCAGCAGCTTGGATGGAGGGAGTACGACTGAAGCTTTCTTT,.,TRBJ1-1,TRBV5-1,.
CSVEGAKGGEQFF,TGCAGCGTTGAAGGGGCCAAAGGGGGTGAGCAGTTCTTC,few,TRBJ2-1,TRBV29-1,.
CASSGRGTGGGTDTQYF,TGCGCCAGCAGCGGGCGAGGGACAGGGGGCGGCACAGATACGCAGTATTTT,.,TRBJ2-3,TRBV5-1,TRBD1
CASSESGRASDTQYF,TGCGCCAGCAGTGAATCCGGGAGGGCCTCAGATACGCAGTATTTT,.,TRBJ2-3,TRBV10-2,TRBD2
CASSLSGPFEKLFF,TGCGCCAGCAGCTTATCAGGGCCCTTTGAAAAACTGTTTTTT,few,TRBJ1-4,TRBV5-1,.
CASRGTGATEAFF,TGTGCCAGCAGAGGGACAGGGGCCACTGAAGCTTTCTTT,.,TRBJ1-1,TRBV7-3,TRBD1
CAITSFQNTGELFF,TGTGCCATCACCAGTTTTCAGAACACCGGGGAGCTGTTTTTT,.,TRBJ2-2,TRBV10-3,.
CASRTSGPGNTIYF,TGCGCCAGCAGAACATCAGGGCCTGGAAACACCATATATTTT,.,TRBJ1-3,TRBV5-1,.
CATSRDRQGGWEAQHF,TGTGCCACCAGCAGAGATCGACAAGGCGGGTGGGAGGCCCAGCATTTT,.,TRBJ1-5,TRBV15,.
CASSHRDLETQYF,TGTGCCAGCAGCCACAGGGATCTGGAGACCCAGTACTTC,.,TRBJ2-5,TRBV3-1/TRBV3-2,.
CASRRDLRGGELFF,TGTGCCAGTAGGAGGGACTTGAGGGGCGGGGAGCTGTTTTTT,.,TRBJ2-2,TRBV19,.
CASSLEAGVSEQFF,TGTGCCAGCAGCTTAGAGGCGGGAGTGAGTGAGCAGTTCTTC,.,TRBJ2-1,TRBV7-9,TRBD2
CASSKNRGQIFSTDTQYF,TGTGCCAGCAGCAAGAACAGGGGACAAATATTTAGCACAGATACGCAGTATTTT,.,TRBJ2-3,TRBV7-8,TRBD1